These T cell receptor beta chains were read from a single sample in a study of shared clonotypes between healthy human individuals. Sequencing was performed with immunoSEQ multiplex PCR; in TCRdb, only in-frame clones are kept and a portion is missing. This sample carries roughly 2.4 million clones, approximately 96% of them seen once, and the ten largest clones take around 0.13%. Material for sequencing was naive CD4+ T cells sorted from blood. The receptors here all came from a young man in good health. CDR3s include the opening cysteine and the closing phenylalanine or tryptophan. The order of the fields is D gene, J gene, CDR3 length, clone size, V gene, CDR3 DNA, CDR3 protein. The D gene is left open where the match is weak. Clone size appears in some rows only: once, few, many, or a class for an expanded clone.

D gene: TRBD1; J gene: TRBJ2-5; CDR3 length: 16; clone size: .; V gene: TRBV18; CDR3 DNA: TGTGCCAGCTCACCACCAGGACAGGGATACCAAGAGACCCAGTACTTC; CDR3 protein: CASSPPGQGYQETQYF
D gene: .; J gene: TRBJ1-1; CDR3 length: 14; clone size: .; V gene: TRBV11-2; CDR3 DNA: TGTGCCAGCAGCGAAGGGATTTTGTACACTGAAGCTTTCTTT; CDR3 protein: CASSEGILYTEAFF
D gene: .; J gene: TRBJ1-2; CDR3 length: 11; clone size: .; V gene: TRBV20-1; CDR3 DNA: TGCAGTGCTAGATCCGCCTTCGGCTACACCTTC; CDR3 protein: CSARSAFGYTF
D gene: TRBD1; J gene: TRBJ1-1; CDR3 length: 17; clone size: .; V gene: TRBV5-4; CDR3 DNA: TGTGCCAGCAGCTTGGGGCAGGGGGCGATTATGAACACTGAAGCTTTCTTT; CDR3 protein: CASSLGQGAIMNTEAFF
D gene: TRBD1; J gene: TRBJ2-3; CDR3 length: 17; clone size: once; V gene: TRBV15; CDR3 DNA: TGTGCCACCAGCAAAGGACAGGGGGGTCCTAGCACAGATACGCAGTATTTT; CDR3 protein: CATSKGQGGPSTDTQYF
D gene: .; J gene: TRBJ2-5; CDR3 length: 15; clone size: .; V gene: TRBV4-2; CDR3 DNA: TGTGCCAGCAGCCCCTTACTAGGGGGGCAAGAGACCCAGTACTTC; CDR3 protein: CASSPLLGGQETQYF
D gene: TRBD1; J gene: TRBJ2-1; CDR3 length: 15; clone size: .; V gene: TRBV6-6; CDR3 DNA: TGTGCCAGCAGTTCCCCGGGACAGTTCTACAATGAGCAGTTCTTC; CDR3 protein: CASSSPGQFYNEQFF
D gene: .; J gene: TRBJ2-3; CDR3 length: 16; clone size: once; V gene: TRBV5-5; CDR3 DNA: TGTGCCAGCAGCTTGGTGAAGGGCCAAGGCACAGATACGCAGTATTTT; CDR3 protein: CASSLVKGQGTDTQYF
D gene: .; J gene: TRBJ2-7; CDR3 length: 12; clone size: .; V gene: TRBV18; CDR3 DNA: TGTGCCAGCTCACCCACTCTCTACGAGCAGTACTTC; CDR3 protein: CASSPTLYEQYF
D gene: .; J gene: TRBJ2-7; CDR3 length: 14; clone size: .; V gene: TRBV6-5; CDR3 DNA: TGTGCCAGCACCCCTCGAGGGGGGGCTTGGGAGCAGTACTTC; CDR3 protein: CASTPRGGAWEQYF
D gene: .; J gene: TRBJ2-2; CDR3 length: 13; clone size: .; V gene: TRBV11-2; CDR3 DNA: TGTGCCAGCAGCTTAGACTGGAGCGGGGAGCTGTTTTTT; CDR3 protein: CASSLDWSGELFF
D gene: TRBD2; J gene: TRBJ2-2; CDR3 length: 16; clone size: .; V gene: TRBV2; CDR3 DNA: TGTGCCAGCAGTCCCCAGACTAGCGGGATCCCCGGGGAGCTGTTTTTT; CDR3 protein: CASSPQTSGIPGELFF
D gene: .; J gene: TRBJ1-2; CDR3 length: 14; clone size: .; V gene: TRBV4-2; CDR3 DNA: TGTGCCAGCAGCCAAGACCGGGACCTCTATGGCTACACCTTC; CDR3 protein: CASSQDRDLYGYTF
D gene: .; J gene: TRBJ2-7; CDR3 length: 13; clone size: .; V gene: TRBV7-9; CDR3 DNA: TGTGCCAGCAGCGGTGGGGGGATATACGAGCAGTACTTC; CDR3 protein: CASSGGGIYEQYF
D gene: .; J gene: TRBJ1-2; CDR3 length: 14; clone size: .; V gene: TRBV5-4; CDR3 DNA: TGTGCCAGCAGCTTGTCCGGGGCGGTTTATGGCTACACCTTC; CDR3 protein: CASSLSGAVYGYTF
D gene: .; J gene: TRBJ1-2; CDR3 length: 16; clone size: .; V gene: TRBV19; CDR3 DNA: TGTGCCAGTAGTCTGGACCCCGGAGTCCTGCTTGGGGGCTACACCTTC; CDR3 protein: CASSLDPGVLLGGYTF
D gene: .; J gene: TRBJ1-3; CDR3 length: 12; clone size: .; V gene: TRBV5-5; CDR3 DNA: TGTGCCAGCAGCTTTTCTGGAAACACCATATATTTT; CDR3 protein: CASSFSGNTIYF
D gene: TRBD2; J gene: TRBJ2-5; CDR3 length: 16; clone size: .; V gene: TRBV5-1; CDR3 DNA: TGCGCCAGCAGCTTCGGGGGGGACGTACCCCAAGAGACCCAGTACTTC; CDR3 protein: CASSFGGDVPQETQYF
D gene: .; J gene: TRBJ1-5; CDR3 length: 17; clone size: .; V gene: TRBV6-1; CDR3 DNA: TGTGCCAGCAGTGTACGGACAGCCCTATATAGCAATCAGCCCCAGCATTTT; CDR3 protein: CASSVRTALYSNQPQHF
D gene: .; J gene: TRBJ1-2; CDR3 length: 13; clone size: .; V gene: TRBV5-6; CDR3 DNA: TGTGCCAGCAGCACGGGGACACACTATGGCTACACCTTC; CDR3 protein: CASSTGTHYGYTF
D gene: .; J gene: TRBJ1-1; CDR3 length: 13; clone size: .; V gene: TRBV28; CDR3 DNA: TGTGCCAGCAGCTTTAGAGACAGCCCAGAAGCTTTCTTT; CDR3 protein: CASSFRDSPEAFF
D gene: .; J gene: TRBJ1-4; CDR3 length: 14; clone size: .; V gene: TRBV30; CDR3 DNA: TGTGCCTGGAGTGTATTGGCCAGAAATGAAAAACTGTTTTTT; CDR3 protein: CAWSVLARNEKLFF
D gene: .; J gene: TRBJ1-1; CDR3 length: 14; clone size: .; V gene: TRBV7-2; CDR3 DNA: TGTGCCAGCAGCCCGGACGGTCTTTACACTGAAGCTTTCTTT; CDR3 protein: CASSPDGLYTEAFF
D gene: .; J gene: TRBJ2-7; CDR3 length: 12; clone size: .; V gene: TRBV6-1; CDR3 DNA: TGTGCCAGCAGCCGTGACTCCTACGAGCAGTACTTC; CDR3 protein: CASSRDSYEQYF
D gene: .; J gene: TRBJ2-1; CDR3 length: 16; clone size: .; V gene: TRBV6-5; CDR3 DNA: TGTGCCAGCAGTTACTCAGCAGGACTTTCATACAATGAGCAGTTCTTC; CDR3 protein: CASSYSAGLSYNEQFF
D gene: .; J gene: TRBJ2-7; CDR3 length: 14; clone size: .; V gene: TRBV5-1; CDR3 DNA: TGCGCCAGCAGCTTGAACCGGGGGTTCGACGAGCAGTACTTC; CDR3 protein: CASSLNRGFDEQYF
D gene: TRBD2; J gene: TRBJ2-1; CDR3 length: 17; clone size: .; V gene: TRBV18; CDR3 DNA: TGTGCCAGCTCACGAGAGTTGGGCGGGAGGGTACACAATGAGCAGTTCTTC; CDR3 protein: CASSRELGGRVHNEQFF
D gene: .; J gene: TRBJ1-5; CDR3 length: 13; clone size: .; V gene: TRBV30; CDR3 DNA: TGTGCCTGGAGTCAACAGGCCAATCAGCCCCAGCATTTT; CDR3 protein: CAWSQQANQPQHF
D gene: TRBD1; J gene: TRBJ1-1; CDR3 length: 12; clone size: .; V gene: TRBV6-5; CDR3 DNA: TGTGCCAGCAGTAGGACAGGAACTGAAGCTTTCTTT; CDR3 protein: CASSRTGTEAFF
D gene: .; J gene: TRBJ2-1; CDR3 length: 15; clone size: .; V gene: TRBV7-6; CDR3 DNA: TGTGCCAGCAGCTTAGTACCCGGGAAAAACAATGAGCAGTTCTTC; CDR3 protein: CASSLVPGKNNEQFF
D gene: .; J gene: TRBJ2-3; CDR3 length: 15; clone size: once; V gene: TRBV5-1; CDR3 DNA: TGCGCCAGCAGCTTCTCCACTGGGCCCACAGATACGCAGTATTTT; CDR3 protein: CASSFSTGPTDTQYF
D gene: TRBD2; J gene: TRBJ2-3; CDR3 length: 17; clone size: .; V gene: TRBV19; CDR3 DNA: TGTGCCAGTAGTGCGGGACTAGCGGGTGCTAGCACAGATACGCAGTATTTT; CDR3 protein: CASSAGLAGASTDTQYF
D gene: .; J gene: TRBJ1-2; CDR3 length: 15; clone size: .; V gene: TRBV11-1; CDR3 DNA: TGTGCCAGCAGCTTATCGGGCGGAGCTAACTATGGCTACACCTTC; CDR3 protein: CASSLSGGANYGYTF
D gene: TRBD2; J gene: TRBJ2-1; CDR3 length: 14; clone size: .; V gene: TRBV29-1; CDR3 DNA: TGCAGCGCCGGCGGAGCGGGGGGCTACAATGAGCAGTTCTTC; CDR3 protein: CSAGGAGGYNEQFF
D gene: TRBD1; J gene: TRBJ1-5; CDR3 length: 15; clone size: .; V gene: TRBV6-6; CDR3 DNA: TGTGCCAGCAGCTCTACAGGGGGTGGCAATCAGCCCCAGCATTTT; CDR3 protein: CASSSTGGGNQPQHF
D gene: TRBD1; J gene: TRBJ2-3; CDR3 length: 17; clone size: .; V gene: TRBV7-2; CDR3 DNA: TGTGCCAGCAGCTTAGTGGCGACAGGGGAAAGTACAGATACGCAGTATTTT; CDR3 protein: CASSLVATGESTDTQYF
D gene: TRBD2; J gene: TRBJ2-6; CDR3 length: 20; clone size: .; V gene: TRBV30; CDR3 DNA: TGTGCCTGGAGGCCCCAACCGGGACTAGCGGGAGGATTTGGGGCCAACGTCCTGACTTTC; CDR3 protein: CAWRPQPGLAGGFGANVLTF
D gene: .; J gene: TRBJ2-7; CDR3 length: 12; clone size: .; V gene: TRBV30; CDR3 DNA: TGTGCCTGGAGCGCGGACCGTCTCGAGCAGTACTTC; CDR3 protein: CAWSADRLEQYF
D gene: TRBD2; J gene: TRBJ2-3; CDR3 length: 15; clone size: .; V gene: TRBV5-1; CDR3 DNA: TGCGCCAGCAGCTTGTCTAGCGGGCGCACAGATACGCAGTATTTT; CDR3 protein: CASSLSSGRTDTQYF
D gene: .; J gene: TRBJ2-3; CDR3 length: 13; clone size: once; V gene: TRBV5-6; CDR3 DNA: TGTGCCAGCAGCTTTCCGGACACAGATACGCAGTATTTT; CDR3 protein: CASSFPDTDTQYF
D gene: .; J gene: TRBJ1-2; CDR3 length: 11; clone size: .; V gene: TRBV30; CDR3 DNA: TGTGCCTGGAGTACGGGGGGTGGCTACACCTTC; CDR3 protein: CAWSTGGGYTF
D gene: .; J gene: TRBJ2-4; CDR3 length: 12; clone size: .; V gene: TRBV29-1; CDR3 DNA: TGCAGCGTTGTCGACGGGGCAGGGGTTTCCTACTTC; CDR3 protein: CSVVDGAGVSYF
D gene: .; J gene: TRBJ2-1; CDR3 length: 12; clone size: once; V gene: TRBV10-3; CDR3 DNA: TGTGCCATCAGTTTGTCTAGCACTGAGCAGTTCTTC; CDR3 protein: CAISLSSTEQFF
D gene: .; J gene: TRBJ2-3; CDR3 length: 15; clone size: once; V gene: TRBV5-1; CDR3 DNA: TGCGCCAGCAGCTATACTAGCCGTAGCACAGATACGCAGTATTTT; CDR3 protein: CASSYTSRSTDTQYF
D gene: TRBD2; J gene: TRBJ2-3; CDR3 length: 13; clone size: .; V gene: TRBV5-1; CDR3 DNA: TGCGCCAGCAGACTAGCGGGTATAGATACGCAGTATTTT; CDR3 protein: CASRLAGIDTQYF
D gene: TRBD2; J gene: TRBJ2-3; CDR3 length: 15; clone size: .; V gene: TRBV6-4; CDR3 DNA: TGTGCCAGCAGAACTAGCGGATCTAGCACAGATACGCAGTATTTT; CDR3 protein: CASRTSGSSTDTQYF
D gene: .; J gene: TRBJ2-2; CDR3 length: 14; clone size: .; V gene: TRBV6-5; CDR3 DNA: TGTGCCAGCCGAGGGGTTACGAACACCGGGGAGCTGTTTTTT; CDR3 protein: CASRGVTNTGELFF
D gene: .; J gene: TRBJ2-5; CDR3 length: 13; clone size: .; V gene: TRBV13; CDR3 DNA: TGTGCCAGCAGCCCAGCTCTTCAAGAGACCCAGTACTTC; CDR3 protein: CASSPALQETQYF
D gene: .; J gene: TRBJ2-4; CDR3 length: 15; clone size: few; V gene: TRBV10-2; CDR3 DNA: TGCGCCAGCAGTGAGGACGCCACAGCCAAAAACATTCAGTACTTC; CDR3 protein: CASSEDATAKNIQYF
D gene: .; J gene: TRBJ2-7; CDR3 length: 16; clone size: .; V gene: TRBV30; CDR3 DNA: TGTGCCTGGAGTAACCCTCAGGCAGGGAGAGGATACGAGCAGTACTTC; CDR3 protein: CAWSNPQAGRGYEQYF